One and the same sample provided the 2 T cell receptor beta chains below, sequenced in a study of blood T cell repertoires in COVID-19. Assay: immunoSEQ multiplex PCR; the TCRdb copy retains only in-frame clones and omits some. The table lists about 250,000 clones, more than 65% of them singletons, with 4% to 5.5% in the top ten. The sequenced material came from peripheral blood. The source is a man in his forties or fifties with active or convalescent COVID-19.

The V gene is TRBV5-1, the J gene TRBJ2-1; TRBD2 matches at 9 bases. The germline CDR1 and CDR2 sequences are SGHRS and YFSETQ. CDR3 length: 13 amino acids. V lost 5 bases and J lost 5; bases outside the gene matches: 2. The CDR3 DNA sequence: TGCGCCAGCAGGGCGGGGGGGAACAATGAGCAGTTCTTC. Its protein is CASRAGGNNEQFF.

As for this clone: Other nucleotide sequences from this sample produce the same CDR3. The CDR3 reads CASSLTGSTEAFF. CDR3 nucleotide sequence: TGTGCCAGCAGCTTAACAGGGAGCACTGAAGCTTTCTTT. This chain joins TRBV7-9 and TRBJ1-1, with D possibly matching TRBD1 (6 bases). This CDR3 contains 13 residues. CDR1 SEHNR and CDR2 FQNEAQ come from the germline V gene (reference sequence). Trimming stripped 2 bases from V and 4 bases from J, with 8 bases between.